What follows describes a single T cell receptor beta chain. Because the CDR3 is missing its conserved closing phenylalanine or tryptophan, this is likely a read error. CDR1 and CDR2 from the germline V gene are DFQATT and SNEGSKA (reference sequence). Trimming shortened V by 6 bases and J by 6 bases, and 15 bases separated the two germline ends. CDR3 length: 13 residues. The sorting of naive CD8 T cells used the CD8+CD4-CCR7+CD45RA+ phenotype. In preparing bulk TCR libraries, previously described methods and listed TCR primers were used. Each CDR3 protein is one row after TCRdb ran MiXCR on the PCR reads. Of 300,000 to 400,000 distinct CDR3 sequences listed, 24% are singletons. This sample was included in a study of molecular identifiers for immune sequencing clone quantification. About the research overall: Replicates partitioned RNA from approximately 20,000 or 98,000 naive CD8 cells into five parts, sequencing four.

Sequencing used naive CD8+ T cells from blood, with Jurkat cell RNA spiked in. Subset defined: FACS-sorted CD8+CD4-CCR7+CD45RA+ naive T cells. The gene calls are TRBV20-1 and TRBJ1-5, with D maybe TRBD1 (6 bases). The source of this sequence is a human donor in good health. Some libraries in this study had Jurkat cell RNA spiked in. CDR3 DNA: TGCAGTGCGAGGACAGTAGGCAGTCAGCCCCAGCATCTT. Encoded protein: CSARTVGSQPQHL.